Included here is one TCR beta chain sequence, with context. Antigen unknown. This CDR3 is 14 amino acids long. Trimming took off 5 bases at V and 2 bases at J, with 9 bases between the two ends. CDR1 and CDR2 (germline): MDHEN, SYDVKM. The data stem from a study of graft-versus-host responses after intestinal transplantation. Looking at the study overall: Each recipient received anti-thymocyte globulin induction, then tacrolimus and steroids for around three years. Study-wide results and limits: The highest levels of circulating GvH clones went along with early declines in HvG clones after transplant. High graft-versus-host to host-versus-graft T cell clonal ratios marked allografts of patients with graft-donor macrochimerism. GvH clones detected in recipient marrow included some appearing first in ileum or blood.

The data were produced by immunoSEQ multiplex PCR, yet TCRdb's version contains in-frame clones alone and is incomplete. This table holds tens of thousands of clones, roughly 80% found once. The rearrangement links TRBV28 to TRBJ1-4, with D perhaps TRBD1 (5 bases). Sequencing used unstimulated CD8+ T cells sorted from spleen or lymph node cells, obtained before intestinal transplant. The receptor's source is a human donor who received an intestinal transplant. DNA for the CDR3: TGTGCCAGCAGTAAACAGGCGACTAATGAAAAACTGTTTTTT. Translation gives CASSKQATNEKLFF. Based on the CDR3 plus reference TRBV28 and TRBJ1-4, the full variable domain is DVKVTQSSRYLVKRTGEKVFLECVQDMDHENMFWYRQDPGLGLRLIYFSYDVKMKEKGDIPEGYSVSREKKERFSLILESASTNQTSMYLCASSKQATNEKLFFGSGTQLSVL.